This T cell receptor (beta chain) was recorded in a study of cytomegalovirus exposure and HLA in healthy donors (dated 2017 in TCRdb). For the wider study: An earlier analysis of several hundred of the donors reported around 280 Gb of sequence data and roughly 120 million unique TCR beta sequences obtained from approximately 180 million T cells. The study profiled the T cell repertoires of some 610 subjects by immunosequencing and related them to cytomegalovirus serostatus. To predict cytomegalovirus infection status, the study combined high-throughput TCR immunosequencing, statistical association of individual TCRs with disease status, and machine learning. Approximately 300 gigabases of sequencing data and around 85 million unique TCR sequences made up an early release that covered about 640 HLA-typed donors. Across under 500 genotyped donors of the cohort, an average of roughly 200,000 unique TCR beta nucleotide sequences per donor were sequenced, and roughly 17% of those sequences were non-productive. In a later genetic analysis, genome-wide SNP genotypes for about three fifths of the roughly 670 donors were used, and that subset was treated as a discovery cohort. In an earlier analysis of 587 of the donors, high-throughput TCR beta sequencing was used to judge whether each TCR beta V gene segment behaved as functional or pseudogenic. Typing coverage differed by locus: A, B, C, DRB1 and DQB1 were typed in roughly 629-630 donors, DQA1 in about 500, DPA1 in approximately 610, and DPB1 in around 490. The study aimed to test whether signatures of past pathogen exposure could be identified by cataloging public T cell receptors. A later analysis re-examined previously published TCR beta repertoires from just over 650 donors and added high-resolution HLA genotyping to investigate patterns of TCR occurrence. Roughly five DR-DQ haplotypes were handled as single units for association and clustering because linkage in the cohort was strong. The genetic ancestry cluster associated with self-reported Caucasian donors included about 81% of the roughly 360 genotyped donors. Donor age, sex, ethnicity and CMV serostatus were collected together with the repertoire data. Rather than drawing on any new phenotypic data, the later analysis identified candidate immune exposures from TCR beta sequences and the way those sequences occurred across donors. Every repertoire in the discovery cohort had been generated on one and the same sequencing platform. Both class I and class II loci were covered by HLA typing, at four-digit resolution. In addition to the first cohort of 666 subjects, a separate validation cohort of about 120 different subjects was used.

About this clone: Which antigen it targets is not known. Base quality data are lacking; no much larger clone is found one base away.

General conclusions and limits of the study: In a later genetic analysis, fewer N-insertions in productive TCRs were reported among donors in an Asian-associated ancestry cluster than the approximately 630-donor mean. Because counts were too low, seventeen rarely observed V segments, including chromosome 9 orphons, were excluded from the earlier analysis of several hundred of the donors. Most TCR sequences were seen in very few donors, while some public TCRs were found in many individuals. For the cohort, immune exposure information was limited to CMV serostatus. Correlated functional status among segregating V segments might reflect linkage disequilibrium, but an unknown experimental factor could not be ruled out. When HLA alleles, especially DR and DQ, strongly co-occurred, TCR associations were difficult to assign to individual alleles. Because HLA typing was missing for some donors at each locus, association tests included only the typed subset. According to a later analysis, TCR association rates differed among HLA loci, with DRB1 alleles showing the most associated TCRs and HLA-C alleles showing the fewest. The authors suggested that the approach could potentially be extended to other disease states and immunological phenotypes. V-gene and J-gene trimming of TCR beta chains was associated with a missense DCLRE1C variant in a later genetic analysis, and the association was replicated in an independent cohort. Compared with equally common non-associated chains, HLA-associated TCR beta chains in a later analysis were more clonally expanded and had lower generation probabilities. Some IMGT-functional V segments, including TRBV6-2 and TRBV6-3, could not be told apart with the 87-base-pair reads, so those segments were excluded. A total of roughly 160 TCR beta chains were listed by the study as associated with cytomegalovirus. Most CMV-associated TCR beta chains appeared to be HLA-restricted in a later analysis, and the HLA associations seemed to be driven largely by CMV exposure. A cluster of highly shared sequence variants was judged likely to represent a technical artifact of the sequencing pipeline. A further reported finding was that TCR beta sequences accurately predicted the HLA-A and HLA-B alleles for most subjects in the first cohort. Three of the identified cytomegalovirus-associated TCR beta chains were confirmed in vitro to be specific for cytomegalovirus antigens. A later analysis reported that several top co-occurrence clusters appeared linked to parvovirus B19, influenza, CMV and Epstein-Barr virus. Sequencing depth was assumed to be roughly uniform across donors in the presence/absence analyses, though that assumption may not hold. Only TCR beta chains were sequenced in this cohort, and the absence of alpha or paired-chain data limited detectable features. Broadly in line with IMGT annotations, most TCR beta V segments showed up in productive rearrangements about 87% or about 30% of the time in an earlier analysis of around 600 of the donors. The classifier was reported to diagnose cytomegalovirus status with high specificity and sensitivity in both the original cohort and the validation cohort. At a false discovery rate of 0.05, a later analysis linked 16,951 TCR beta sequences to specific HLA alleles.

CDR1 and CDR2 were assigned from the germline V gene as SGHRS and YFSETQ. The trim is 7 bases for V and 1 base for J, with a gap of 27 bases between the germline ends. The CDR3 runs 18 amino acids, cysteine and phenylalanine included. Left in the record is the CDR3 DNA by itself, 54 bases read in frame from the first base. The library was generated by the immunoSEQ multiplex PCR assay. For the multiplex PCR, a mixture combining 60 forward primers for TCR Vbeta segments and 13 reverse primers for TCR Jbeta segments was used. The CDR3 region of rearranged TCR beta genes was amplified from genomic DNA with a multiplex PCR assay. The Illumina HiSeq System was used to sequence the amplified TCR beta libraries as 87-base-pair reads. The original methods were these. In a later analysis, tens of millions of unique TCR beta chains were counted across the roughly 610 repertoires, and roughly 9.9 million of these chains were shared by at least two donors. To remove PCR and sequencing errors, raw reads were error-corrected and collapsed into unique sequences using a nearest-neighbor algorithm that merged closely related sequences. To assign V, D and J gene segments, CDR3 sequences were aligned to IMGT reference sequences. For a sequence to be retained, at least a six-nucleotide match to both a V gene segment and a J gene segment was required. A rearrangement was called productive if the CDR3 had no stop codons and remained in frame with V and J, and every other rearrangement was called non-productive. Following IMGT convention, CDR3 was defined as the stretch from the second conserved V-encoded cysteine up to the conserved J-encoded phenylalanine. The earlier analysis of some 600 of the donors excluded sequences that lacked an unambiguous match to a single V gene segment. An earlier analysis of several hundred of the donors called V segments functional above 56.7% productive rearrangements and segregating when the between-donor standard deviation exceeded 5%. A statistical classification framework was developed to diagnose cytomegalovirus status using the catalog of TCR beta chain sequences. V and J gene assignment, in a later analysis, came from comparing TCR nucleotide sequences with IMGT/GENE-DB human TR gene sequences. The TCRdist pipeline was used in a later analysis to assign CDR3 sequences and most-parsimonious VDJ recombination scenarios. A later analysis defined each TCR beta chain by its CDR3 amino acid sequence plus V-gene family, and excluded reads lacking a unique V-gene family. A later analysis removed 500 to 600 highly shared, low-generation-probability nucleotide sequences to deal with suspected cross-contamination and a sequencing artifact. In a later analysis, a clonal expansion index was calculated for each public chain from normalized within-repertoire ranks of inferred template counts. In a later analysis, generation probabilities were computed with a VDJ recombination model fitted to out-of-frame rearrangements, and the resulting probabilities were checked against IGoR. In a later analysis, hypergeometric tests were used to score TCR-TCR, TCR-HLA and TCR-CMV co-occurrence, with a repertoire-size bias correction applied to TCR pairs. In a later analysis, false discovery rates were estimated by permuting HLA or CMV assignments 20 times. In a later analysis, co-occurring TCRs were grouped with DBSCAN, and TCRdist sequence similarity was added when clustering was performed within HLA-allele-positive subsets. Co-occurrence clustering excluded repertoires with fewer than 30,000 or more than 120,000 public chains, plus five with anomalous nucleotide sharing. TCRdb provides this immuneACCESS table in a form limited to in-frame rearrangements. Some clones are lacking; in checked studies, under half of them reflect an unresolved V gene, and why the rest are absent is not known. V, J and clone size are taken as reported in that table, and D and trimming were inferred from the DNA itself. A total of over 95,000 clones appear in this sample, around 66% of them only once. The ten largest clonotypes hold 8% to 10% of the sample.

The cohort consisted of 666 healthy bone marrow donors. At the time of sampling, every cohort member was nominally healthy, though immune exposures that went unrecorded were likely present. The donor was CMV seropositive and belonged to the group of more than 250 seropositive cohort members. Every donor gave a peripheral blood sample, and the peripheral blood mononuclear cells from that sample were used for TCR beta sequencing. The Qiagen DNeasy Blood Extraction Kit was used to extract genomic DNA from the blood cell samples. Input material: PBMCs. The chain is made from TRBV5-1 and TRBJ2-7, and the D gene may be TRBD2, 6 bases matching. This clonotype was obtained from a young man in good health and CMV-seropositive. The DNA sequence is TGCGCCAGCGGTCCGGGGGACGGCAACCTCGGGCTATCCTACGAGCAGTACTTC. This gives the protein CASGPGDGNLGLSYEQYF. This CDR3, with the reference TRBV5-1 and TRBJ2-7 proteins standing in past its ends, gives the full variable domain KAGVTQTPRYLIKTRGQQVTLSCSPISGHRSVSWYQQTPGQGLQFLFEYFSETQRNKGNFPGRFSGRQFSNSRSEMNVSTLELGDSALYLCASGPGDGNLGLSYEQYFGPGTRLTVT.